Reported below is one T cell receptor beta chain. Its antigen remains unidentified. Orbital computed tomography and thyroid ultrasound, together with serum TRAb and thyroxine and clinical symptoms, were used for diagnoses. This specimen comes from a study of T cells in Graves' hyperthyroidism and ophthalmopathy. Whole-study findings and limits: Ophthalmopathy was separated from stable hyperthyroidism by a 13 V-J model.

The CDR3 sequence is 15 residues long. CDR1 is SGHVS, CDR2 FQNEAQ, per germline. V was shortened by 4 bases and J by 0 bases, with 10 bases between the two germline ends. TCR beta CDR3 region amplification was performed from RNA transcripts. A set of HTBI primers served as the primers for a first-round RT-PCR of the TCR CDR3. From the multiplex PCR reads, TCRdb called clonotypes with MiXCR, one entry per CDR3 protein. The table has about 570,000 distinct CDR3 sequences, roughly 46% seen once. The V and J genes are TRBV7-8 and TRBJ1-3; D is unresolved. The TCR originated in an adult woman with Graves' disease, either hyperthyroidism or ophthalmopathy (not recorded which). The sequenced sample consisted of peripheral blood or thyroid tissue (not recorded which). CDR3 DNA sequence: TGTGCCAGCAGCTCTCAGAGATACTCTGGAAACACCATATATTTT. Translating it yields CASSSQRYSGNTIYF.